This T cell receptor (beta chain) was sequenced for a study of CD8 T cells in ankylosing spondylitis. Using its own MiXCR run on the 5' RACE reads, TCRdb lists one record per CDR3 protein. The data contain about 88,000 distinct CDR3 sequences, 27% of them singletons. This clonotype was seen a handful of times. Germline V CDR1 and CDR2: SGHTA, FQGNSA. The trim removed 3 bases at V and 4 bases at J, leaving 2 bases unmatched. The CDR3 is made up of 14 amino acids. This TCR was sampled from a male donor with ankylosing spondylitis or in good health (not recorded which). The V gene is TRBV7-2, the J gene TRBJ2-3; 9 bases line up with TRBD1. Sequencing used blood, either unsorted or a sorted T cell fraction (not recorded which). CDR3 region: CASSFGTGSDTQYF. In DNA, the CDR3 is TGTGCCAGCAGCTTCGGGACAGGGTCAGATACGCAGTATTTT.